This section outlines one TCR beta chain sequence together with its context. The antigen is not known. This entry belongs to a study of blood T cells in healthy people across ages. A J-beta primer mix and a sample-barcoded 5' primer were used in a second PCR of roughly 7 to 12 cycles. Unique molecular identifiers of 12 random nucleotides labeled each cDNA. Using its own MiXCR run on the 5' RACE reads, TCRdb lists one record per CDR3 protein. The top ten clones hold about 0.69% of a sample with roughly 1 million distinct CDR3 sequences, almost 25% of them seen once. General study findings and limits: Whereas aged donors had fewer naive CD4+ cells, long-lived donors had more of them and higher diversity. Per-million-T-cell TCR beta diversity fell roughly linearly with age.

The germline V and J ends were trimmed by 1 base and 3 bases, with 6 bases remaining between them. The CDR3 is made up of 13 amino acids. This same sample was also taken into another study, of T cells of mothers and their children.

This TCR came from a girl aged 2 to 9 in good health. This chain links TRBV12-3 or TRBV12-4 with TRBJ1-1; D is unclear. Material: blood. CDR3 DNA: TGTGCCAGCAGTTTAGTGGATCACACTGAAGCTTTCTTT. Translated: CASSLVDHTEAFF.